These T cell receptor beta chains were read from a single sample in a study of blood T cell repertoires in COVID-19. The method was immunoSEQ multiplex PCR; TCRdb's version includes in-frame clones alone and lacks a portion of them. The profile covers 200,000 or so clones, with about 86% appearing a single time and about 2.1% taken by the ten largest. Sequencing used peripheral blood. The receptors were sampled from a woman aged 55-70 years with acute or convalescent COVID-19. Both conserved end residues are part of each CDR3. The D gene is left open where the match is weak. Clone size appears in some rows only: once, few, many, or a class for an expanded clone.

abundance: -; j_gene: TRBJ1-3; d_gene: -; v_gene: TRBV7-2; CDR3aa: CASSLGAGNTIYF; CDR3nt: TGTGCCAGCAGCTTAGGAGCTGGAAACACCATATATTTT
abundance: -; j_gene: TRBJ1-1; d_gene: -; v_gene: TRBV6-5; CDR3aa: CASSYWGGTEAFF; CDR3nt: TGTGCCAGCAGTTACTGGGGGGGAACTGAAGCTTTCTTT
abundance: -; j_gene: TRBJ2-5; d_gene: -; v_gene: TRBV3-1/TRBV3-2; CDR3aa: CASSPAGNQETQYF; CDR3nt: TGTGCCAGCAGCCCCGCGGGTAACCAAGAGACCCAGTACTTC
abundance: -; j_gene: TRBJ2-3; d_gene: -; v_gene: TRBV23-1; CDR3aa: CASSQGTQPSTDTQYF; CDR3nt: TGCGCCAGCAGTCAAGGGACACAGCCTAGCACAGATACGCAGTATTTT
abundance: -; j_gene: TRBJ1-2; d_gene: TRBD1; v_gene: TRBV5-1; CDR3aa: CASSRFPGQSNYGYTF; CDR3nt: TGCGCCAGCAGCCGATTCCCGGGACAGAGTAACTATGGCTACACCTTC
abundance: -; j_gene: TRBJ2-1; d_gene: -; v_gene: TRBV7-2; CDR3aa: CASSPTQRSQKQFF; CDR3nt: TGTGCCAGCAGCCCAACGCAGCGTAGTCAGAAGCAGTTCTTC
abundance: -; j_gene: TRBJ2-3; d_gene: TRBD2; v_gene: TRBV12-3/TRBV12-4; CDR3aa: CASSKTGGDTQYF; CDR3nt: TGTGCCAGCAGTAAGACGGGGGGAGATACGCAGTATTTT
abundance: -; j_gene: TRBJ1-1; d_gene: -; v_gene: TRBV4-1; CDR3aa: CASSQDVKQAGWNTEAFF; CDR3nt: TGCGCCAGCAGCCAAGATGTCAAACAGGCCGGATGGAACACTGAAGCTTTCTTT
abundance: -; j_gene: TRBJ1-1; d_gene: TRBD1; v_gene: TRBV18; CDR3aa: CASSTGTGKLNTEAFF; CDR3nt: TGTGCCAGCTCAACGGGGACAGGAAAATTGAACACTGAAGCTTTCTTT
abundance: -; j_gene: TRBJ2-1; d_gene: -; v_gene: TRBV4-1; CDR3aa: CASSLQGNEQFF; CDR3nt: TGCGCCAGCAGCCTACAGGGCAATGAGCAGTTCTTC
abundance: -; j_gene: TRBJ2-1; d_gene: -; v_gene: TRBV6-1; CDR3aa: CASSETSPGYEQFF; CDR3nt: TGTGCCAGCAGTGAGACCTCCCCGGGATATGAGCAGTTCTTC
abundance: few; j_gene: TRBJ2-5; d_gene: TRBD2; v_gene: TRBV30; CDR3aa: CARGGSGGRGETQYF; CDR3nt: TGTGCCCGTGGCGGTAGCGGGGGGCGAGGGGAGACCCAGTACTTC
abundance: -; j_gene: TRBJ1-5; d_gene: -; v_gene: TRBV30; CDR3aa: CAWGVEGGQPQHF; CDR3nt: TGTGCCTGGGGGGTTGAGGGTGGTCAGCCCCAGCATTTT
abundance: -; j_gene: TRBJ1-1; d_gene: -; v_gene: TRBV30; CDR3aa: CAWSVQTEAFF; CDR3nt: TGTGCCTGGAGTGTGCAGACTGAAGCTTTCTTT
abundance: -; j_gene: TRBJ2-2; d_gene: TRBD1; v_gene: TRBV7-2; CDR3aa: CASSQRTGRPGELFF; CDR3nt: TGTGCCAGCAGTCAAAGGACAGGGCGCCCCGGGGAGCTGTTTTTT
abundance: few; j_gene: TRBJ1-1; d_gene: -; v_gene: TRBV28; CDR3aa: CASSLTGMNTEAFF; CDR3nt: TGTGCCAGCAGTTTAACAGGGATGAACACTGAAGCTTTCTTT
abundance: -; j_gene: TRBJ2-3; d_gene: TRBD2; v_gene: TRBV5-1; CDR3aa: CASSWGLAAPDTQYF; CDR3nt: TGCGCCAGCAGCTGGGGACTAGCTGCCCCAGATACGCAGTATTTT
abundance: -; j_gene: TRBJ1-2; d_gene: TRBD1; v_gene: TRBV6-1; CDR3aa: CASSEGARGRNGYTF; CDR3nt: TGTGCCAGCAGTGAAGGGGCGAGGGGGCGAAATGGCTACACCTTC
abundance: once; j_gene: TRBJ1-2; d_gene: -; v_gene: TRBV28; CDR3aa: CASSLSGYGYTF; CDR3nt: TGTGCCAGCAGTTTATCCGGCTATGGCTACACCTTC
abundance: -; j_gene: TRBJ1-2; d_gene: TRBD1; v_gene: TRBV28; CDR3aa: CASSFGQGGNYGYTF; CDR3nt: TGTGCCAGCAGTTTTGGACAGGGCGGTAACTATGGCTACACCTTC
abundance: -; j_gene: TRBJ1-2; d_gene: TRBD1; v_gene: TRBV25-1; CDR3aa: CASSVSQGRIGGYTF; CDR3nt: TGTGCCAGCAGTGTATCACAGGGGAGGATAGGCGGCTACACCTTC
abundance: -; j_gene: TRBJ2-1; d_gene: -; v_gene: TRBV27; CDR3aa: CASSLSRTIEQFF; CDR3nt: TGTGCCAGCAGTTTATCAAGGACTATTGAGCAGTTCTTC
abundance: -; j_gene: TRBJ1-6; d_gene: -; v_gene: TRBV5-6; CDR3aa: CASSFLDVGVNSPLHF; CDR3nt: TGTGCCAGCAGCTTTCTCGATGTAGGAGTGAATTCACCCCTCCACTTT
abundance: -; j_gene: TRBJ1-4; d_gene: TRBD1; v_gene: TRBV5-5; CDR3aa: CASSTDETGWPNEKLFF; CDR3nt: TGTGCCAGCAGCACAGATGAGACAGGGTGGCCTAATGAAAAACTGTTTTTT
abundance: -; j_gene: TRBJ1-2; d_gene: -; v_gene: TRBV6-5; CDR3aa: CASSASGTTYGYTF; CDR3nt: TGTGCCAGCAGCGCCTCCGGGACAACCTATGGCTACACCTTC
abundance: few; j_gene: TRBJ1-1; d_gene: TRBD1; v_gene: TRBV11-2; CDR3aa: CASSPGQGQRNTEAFF; CDR3nt: TGTGCCAGCAGCCCCGGACAGGGCCAAAGAAACACTGAAGCTTTCTTT
abundance: -; j_gene: TRBJ1-6; d_gene: -; v_gene: TRBV5-1; CDR3aa: CASSLGSLDSPLHF; CDR3nt: TGCGCCAGCAGCTTGGGGAGTCTGGATTCACCCCTCCACTTT
abundance: -; j_gene: TRBJ1-3; d_gene: -; v_gene: TRBV18; CDR3aa: CASSPQRRTEIGNTIYF; CDR3nt: TGTGCCAGCTCACCTCAGCGCCGGACAGAAATAGGAAACACCATATATTTT
abundance: few; j_gene: TRBJ2-2; d_gene: TRBD1; v_gene: TRBV11-2; CDR3aa: CASSLRGQGRNTGELFF; CDR3nt: TGTGCCAGCAGCTTAAGGGGACAGGGACGTAACACCGGGGAGCTGTTTTTT
abundance: -; j_gene: TRBJ2-7; d_gene: TRBD1; v_gene: TRBV28; CDR3aa: CASTRGDRGGEQYF; CDR3nt: TGTGCCAGCACCCGAGGGGACAGGGGCGGGGAGCAGTACTTC
abundance: -; j_gene: TRBJ1-3; d_gene: -; v_gene: TRBV7-6; CDR3aa: CASSLNLPGSGNTIYF; CDR3nt: TGTGCCAGCAGCTTAAATCTCCCAGGCTCTGGAAACACCATATATTTT
abundance: -; j_gene: TRBJ2-1; d_gene: -; v_gene: TRBV28; CDR3aa: CASTRSLVNEQFF; CDR3nt: TGTGCCAGCACCCGGTCCCTTGTCAATGAGCAGTTCTTC
abundance: few; j_gene: TRBJ1-2; d_gene: -; v_gene: TRBV4-1; CDR3aa: CASSQDQGLGGYTF; CDR3nt: TGCGCCAGCAGCCAAGATCAGGGTTTGGGTGGCTACACCTTC
abundance: few; j_gene: TRBJ1-2; d_gene: -; v_gene: TRBV5-6; CDR3aa: CASSSNGRGGGYTF; CDR3nt: TGTGCCAGCAGCTCAAACGGAAGGGGAGGTGGCTACACCTTC
abundance: -; j_gene: TRBJ1-2; d_gene: TRBD1; v_gene: TRBV6-5; CDR3aa: CASQDRILGVYGYTF; CDR3nt: TGTGCCAGTCAGGACAGGATCCTTGGGGTCTATGGCTACACCTTC
abundance: few; j_gene: TRBJ1-1; d_gene: -; v_gene: TRBV19; CDR3aa: CASSPENTEAFF; CDR3nt: TGTGCCAGTAGTCCAGAGAACACTGAAGCTTTCTTT
abundance: -; j_gene: TRBJ2-6; d_gene: TRBD1; v_gene: TRBV7-3; CDR3aa: CASSSGTGAGANVLTF; CDR3nt: TGTGCCAGCAGCTCCGGGACAGGGGCTGGGGCCAACGTCCTGACTTTC
abundance: -; j_gene: TRBJ1-6; d_gene: -; v_gene: TRBV4-2; CDR3aa: CASSQDRQGLNSPLHF; CDR3nt: TGTGCCAGCAGCCAAGATCGGCAGGGGCTCAATTCACCCCTCCACTTT
abundance: -; j_gene: TRBJ1-4; d_gene: TRBD1; v_gene: TRBV30; CDR3aa: CAWSPPGQRGEKLFF; CDR3nt: TGTGCCTGGAGTCCTCCGGGACAGCGGGGGGAAAAACTGTTTTTT